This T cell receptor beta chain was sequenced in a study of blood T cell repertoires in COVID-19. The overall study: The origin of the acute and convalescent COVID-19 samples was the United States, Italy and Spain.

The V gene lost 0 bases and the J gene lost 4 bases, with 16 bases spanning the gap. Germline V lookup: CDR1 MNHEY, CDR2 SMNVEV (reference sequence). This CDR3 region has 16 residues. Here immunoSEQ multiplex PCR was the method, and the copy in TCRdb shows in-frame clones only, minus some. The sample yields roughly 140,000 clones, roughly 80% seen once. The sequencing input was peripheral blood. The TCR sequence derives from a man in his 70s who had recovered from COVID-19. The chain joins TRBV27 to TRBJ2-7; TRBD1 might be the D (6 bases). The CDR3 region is CASSLSRQAAWYEQYF. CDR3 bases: TGTGCCAGCAGTTTATCAAGACAGGCGGCCTGGTACGAGCAGTACTTC.